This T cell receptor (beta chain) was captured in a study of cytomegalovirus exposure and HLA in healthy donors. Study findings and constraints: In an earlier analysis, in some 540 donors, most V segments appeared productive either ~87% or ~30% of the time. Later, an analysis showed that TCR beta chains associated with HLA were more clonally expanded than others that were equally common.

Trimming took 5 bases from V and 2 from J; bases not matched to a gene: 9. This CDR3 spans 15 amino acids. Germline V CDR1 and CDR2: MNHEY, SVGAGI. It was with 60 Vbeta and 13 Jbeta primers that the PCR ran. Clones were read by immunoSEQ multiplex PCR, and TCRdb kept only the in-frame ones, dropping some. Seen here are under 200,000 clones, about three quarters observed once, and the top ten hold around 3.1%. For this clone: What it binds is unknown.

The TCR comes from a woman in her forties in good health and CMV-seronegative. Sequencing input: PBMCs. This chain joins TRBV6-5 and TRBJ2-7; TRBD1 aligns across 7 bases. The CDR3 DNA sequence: TGTGCCAGCAGTCGTGACAGGGTGGTCACCTACGAGCAGTACTTC. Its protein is CASSRDRVVTYEQYF.